This is a list of T cell receptor beta chains from one sample in a study of blood T cell repertoires in COVID-19. Assay used: immunoSEQ multiplex PCR; TCRdb lists only in-frame clones, some missing. The sample lists a few hundred thousand clones, around 84% occurring once. The sequenced sample consisted of peripheral blood. These TCRs come from a man between 60 and 75 years old with acute or convalescent COVID-19. The CDR3 runs from the conserved cysteine through the conserved F or W. A D gene is named only where the DNA matches it firmly. Expanded clones are given a class, and other clones once, few, many or no size at all.

TRBV6-1,TRBD1,TRBJ1-5,NA,CASSEVRDRDGQPQHF,TGTGCCAGCAGTGAAGTCAGGGACAGGGACGGTCAGCCCCAGCATTTT
TRBV5-1,TRBD1,TRBJ2-7,NA,CASSSSGTGNYEQYF,TGCGCCAGCAGCTCATCCGGGACAGGAAATTACGAGCAGTACTTC
TRBV12-5,NA,TRBJ2-4,NA,CASGFPSGGTEGNIQYF,TGTGCTAGTGGTTTTCCTTCTGGCGGGACTGAGGGAAACATTCAGTACTTC
TRBV6-6,NA,TRBJ1-1,NA,CASSRQAGEAFF,TGTGCCAGCAGTCGACAGGCGGGTGAAGCTTTCTTT
TRBV7-2,NA,TRBJ1-5,NA,CASSSSGDQPQHF,TGTGCCAGCAGCTCTAGCGGGGATCAGCCCCAGCATTTT
TRBV11-1,NA,TRBJ2-1,NA,CASSLDEGRGYEQFF,TGTGCCAGCAGCTTAGATGAAGGGCGCGGGTATGAGCAGTTCTTC
TRBV15,TRBD1,TRBJ2-1,few,CATSRGQGDYNEQFF,TGTGCCACCAGCAGGGGACAGGGGGACTACAATGAGCAGTTCTTC
TRBV28,TRBD2,TRBJ2-7,few,CASSLGGLASYEQYF,TGTGCCAGCAGTTTGGGAGGACTAGCGTCCTACGAGCAGTACTTC
TRBV5-1,NA,TRBJ1-2,NA,CASSLTTGNYGYTF,TGCGCCAGCAGCTTGACTACGGGAAACTATGGCTACACCTTC
TRBV5-4,NA,TRBJ2-4,NA,CASSFGAKNIQYF,TGTGCCAGCAGCTTCGGGGCCAAAAACATTCAGTACTTC
TRBV5-6,TRBD2,TRBJ2-1,NA,CASKNSGAYNEQFF,TGTGCCAGCAAAAATAGCGGGGCCTACAATGAGCAGTTCTTC
TRBV18,NA,TRBJ1-4,NA,CASSPPVGGETNEKLFF,TGTGCCAGCTCACCACCGGTCGGCGGGGAAACTAATGAAAAACTGTTTTTT
TRBV7-2,TRBD1,TRBJ1-2,NA,CASSPDRARPYGYTF,TGTGCCAGCAGCCCAGACAGGGCGAGACCCTATGGCTACACCTTC
TRBV5-1,NA,TRBJ1-1,NA,CASSLTSPGTEAFF,TGCGCCAGCAGCTTGACCAGTCCGGGCACTGAAGCTTTCTTT
TRBV19,NA,TRBJ1-4,NA,CASSGQLIGKLFF,TGTGCCAGTAGTGGCCAACTAATTGGAAAACTGTTTTTT
TRBV10-1,TRBD1,TRBJ1-2,NA,CASGDRAYGYTF,TGCGCCAGTGGGGACAGGGCTTATGGCTACACCTTC
TRBV28,TRBD1,TRBJ1-1,NA,CASSLPGQGNTEAFF,TGTGCCAGCAGTTTGCCGGGACAGGGGAACACTGAAGCTTTCTTT
TRBV4-1,TRBD2,TRBJ2-1,NA,CASSQDSTSGRGDEQFF,TGCGCCAGCAGCCAAGATTCGACTAGCGGGAGGGGTGATGAGCAGTTCTTC
TRBV9,NA,TRBJ2-2,once,CASSVRRPGGTGELFF,TGTGCCAGCAGCGTTCGAAGACCCGGGGGCACCGGGGAGCTGTTTTTT
TRBV9,NA,TRBJ1-6,NA,CASSVATGIGNSPLHF,TGTGCCAGCAGCGTAGCTACAGGGATCGGGAATTCACCCCTCCACTTT
TRBV27,TRBD1,TRBJ1-2,NA,CASRGQGNYGYTF,TGTGCCAGCAGGGGACAGGGCAACTATGGCTACACCTTC
TRBV9,TRBD2,TRBJ2-1,NA,CASTSGLDNEQFF,TGTGCCAGCACCTCGGGACTAGACAATGAGCAGTTCTTC
TRBV29-1,TRBD2,TRBJ2-7,few,CSVVTSDSYEQYF,TGCAGCGTTGTAACTAGCGATTCCTACGAGCAGTACTTC
TRBV7-9,TRBD1,TRBJ1-1,NA,CASSLEDRESGLGAFF,TGTGCCAGCAGCTTAGAGGACAGGGAATCTGGGCTAGGGGCTTTCTTT